This T cell receptor (beta chain) was observed in a study of blood T cells in healthy people across ages. Findings and caveats of the study: Diversity was estimated from one million T cells, and these estimates were considered underestimates.

Looked up from germline, CDR1 is DFQATT and CDR2 is SNEGSKA (reference sequence). V lost 3 bases, J lost 5 bases, and 14 bases lay in between. The CDR3 runs to 15 residues. A second about 7 to 11 cycle PCR used barcoded and J-beta primers. TCRdb ran MiXCR on the 5' RACE reads and lists one entry per CDR3 protein. This sample has roughly 650,000 distinct CDR3 sequences; approximately 31% occur once, and the top ten carry just over 15%. Concerning this clonotype: The antigen remains unidentified.

V is TRBV20-1 and J is TRBJ1-6; possible D gene TRBD1, 5 bases. Source material: blood. This clonotype originated in a woman older than 75 in good health. The CDR3 nucleotides read TGCAGTGCTAGGGACGCGGGACGAGATAATTCACCCCTCCACTTT. It codes for CSARDAGRDNSPLHF.